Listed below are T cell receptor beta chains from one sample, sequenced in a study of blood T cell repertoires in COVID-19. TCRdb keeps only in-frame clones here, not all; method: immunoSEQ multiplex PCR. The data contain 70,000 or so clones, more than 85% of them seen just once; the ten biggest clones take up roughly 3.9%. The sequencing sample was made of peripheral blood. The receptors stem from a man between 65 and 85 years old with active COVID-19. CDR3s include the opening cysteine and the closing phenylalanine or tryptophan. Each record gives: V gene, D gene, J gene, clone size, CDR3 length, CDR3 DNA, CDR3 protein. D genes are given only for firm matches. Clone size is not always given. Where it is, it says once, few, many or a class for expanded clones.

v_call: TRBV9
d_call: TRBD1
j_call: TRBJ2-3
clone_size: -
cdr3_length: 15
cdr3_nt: TGTGCCAGCAGCCCGACAGGGCGGTGGACAGATACGCAGTATTTT
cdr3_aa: CASSPTGRWTDTQYF

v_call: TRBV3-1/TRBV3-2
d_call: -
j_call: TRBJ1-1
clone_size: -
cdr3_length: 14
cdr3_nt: TGTGCCAGCAGCCAAGAGATGAAGACTTGGGAAGCTTTCTTT
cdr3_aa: CASSQEMKTWEAFF

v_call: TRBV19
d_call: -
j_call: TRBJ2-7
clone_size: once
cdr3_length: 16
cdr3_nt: TGTGCCAGTAGTATAGGGGCAGGTCAAACGAACTACGAGCAGTACTTC
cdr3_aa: CASSIGAGQTNYEQYF

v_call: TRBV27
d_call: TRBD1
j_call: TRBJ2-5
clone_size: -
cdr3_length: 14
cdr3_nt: TGTGCCAGCAGTCCACGGACAGGAGGAAAGACCCAGTACTTC
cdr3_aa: CASSPRTGGKTQYF

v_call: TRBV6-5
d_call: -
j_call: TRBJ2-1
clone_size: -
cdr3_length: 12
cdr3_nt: TGTGCCAGCAGCCCCAGCGGCAATGAGCAGTTCTTC
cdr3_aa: CASSPSGNEQFF

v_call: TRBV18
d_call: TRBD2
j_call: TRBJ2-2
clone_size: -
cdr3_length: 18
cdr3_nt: TGTGCCAGCTCACCACCGGGGGGGGGAGGGTCGAACACCGGGGAGCTGTTTTTT
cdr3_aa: CASSPPGGGGSNTGELFF

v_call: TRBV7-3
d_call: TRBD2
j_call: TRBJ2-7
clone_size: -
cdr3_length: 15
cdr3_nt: TGTGCCAGCAGCCGCGAACCGGGAGGGTCGGGTGAGCAGTACTTC
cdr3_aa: CASSREPGGSGEQYF

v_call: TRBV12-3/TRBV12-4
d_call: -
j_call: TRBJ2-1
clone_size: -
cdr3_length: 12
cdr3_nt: TGTGCCAGCAGACAAGCGGGCCCGGGGCAGTTCTTC
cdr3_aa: CASRQAGPGQFF

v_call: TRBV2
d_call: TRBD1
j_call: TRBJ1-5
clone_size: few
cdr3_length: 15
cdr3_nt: TGTGCCAGCAGTGAAGTAGGGACAGGGGATCAGCCCCAGCATTTT
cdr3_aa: CASSEVGTGDQPQHF

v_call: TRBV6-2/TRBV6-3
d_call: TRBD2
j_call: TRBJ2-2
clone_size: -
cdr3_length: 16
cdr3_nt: TGTGCCAGCAGCCACGGGGGGGGCGGCGGGACCGGGGAGCTGTTTTTT
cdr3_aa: CASSHGGGGGTGELFF

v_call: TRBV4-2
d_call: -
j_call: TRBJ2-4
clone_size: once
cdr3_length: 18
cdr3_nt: TGTGCCAGCAGCCAAGATCGGGCTAGCGAGTTAGCCAAAAACATTCAGTACTTC
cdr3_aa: CASSQDRASELAKNIQYF

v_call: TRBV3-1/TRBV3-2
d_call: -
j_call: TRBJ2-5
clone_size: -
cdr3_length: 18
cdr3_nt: TGTGCCAGCAGCCAAGATTGGGGCCGGGACACTCTCCAAGAGACCCAGTACTTC
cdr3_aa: CASSQDWGRDTLQETQYF

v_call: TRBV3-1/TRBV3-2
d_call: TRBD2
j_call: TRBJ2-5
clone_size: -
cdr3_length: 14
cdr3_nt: TGTGCCAGCAGCCCCCTTCTAGCGGTAGAGACCCAGTACTTC
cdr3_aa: CASSPLLAVETQYF

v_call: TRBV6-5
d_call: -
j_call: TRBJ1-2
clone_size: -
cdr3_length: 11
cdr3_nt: TGTGCCAGCGAGGGGGGGGGAGGCTACACCTTC
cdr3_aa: CASEGGGGYTF

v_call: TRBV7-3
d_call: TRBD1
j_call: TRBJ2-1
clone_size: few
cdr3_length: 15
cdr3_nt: TGTGCCAGCAGCGCCGGACAGGGCTTCTACAATGAGCAGTTCTTC
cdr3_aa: CASSAGQGFYNEQFF

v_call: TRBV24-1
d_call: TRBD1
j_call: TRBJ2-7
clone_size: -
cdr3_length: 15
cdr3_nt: TGTGCCACCAGTGATCCGGACAGGCCCTCCTACGAGCAGTACTTC
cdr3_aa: CATSDPDRPSYEQYF

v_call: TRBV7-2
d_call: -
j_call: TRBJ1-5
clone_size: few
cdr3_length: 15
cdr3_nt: TGTGCCAGCAGCTTAGCTACGGGGAGGATCAAGCCCCAGCATTTT
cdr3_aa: CASSLATGRIKPQHF

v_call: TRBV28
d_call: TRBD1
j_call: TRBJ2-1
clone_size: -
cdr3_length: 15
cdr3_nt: TGTGCCAGCAGAAACCACAGGGGGCCCTACAATGAGCAGTTCTTC
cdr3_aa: CASRNHRGPYNEQFF

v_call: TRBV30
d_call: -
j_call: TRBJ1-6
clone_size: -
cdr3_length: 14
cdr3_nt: TGTGCCTGGAGTGGGGCCGCCTATAATTCACCCCTCCACTTT
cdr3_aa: CAWSGAAYNSPLHF

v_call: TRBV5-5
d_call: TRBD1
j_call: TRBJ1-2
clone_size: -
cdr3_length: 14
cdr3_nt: TGTGCCAGCAGCTTCGACAGGGGTGTGGGTGGCTACACCTTC
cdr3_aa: CASSFDRGVGGYTF

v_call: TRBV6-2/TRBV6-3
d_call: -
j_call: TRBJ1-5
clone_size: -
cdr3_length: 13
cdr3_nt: TGTGCCAGCAGTCAAGCCCCGCGGCAGCCCCAGCATTTT
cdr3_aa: CASSQAPRQPQHF

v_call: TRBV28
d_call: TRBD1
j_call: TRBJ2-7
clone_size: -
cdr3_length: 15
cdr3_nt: TGTGCCAGCAGTCCCGGACAGGGCCCGGCCTACGAGCAGTACTTC
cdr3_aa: CASSPGQGPAYEQYF

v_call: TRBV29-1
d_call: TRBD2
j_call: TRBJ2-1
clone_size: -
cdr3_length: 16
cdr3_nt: TGCAGCGTTACACCCACCATCAGCGGGAGAGCCAATGAGCAGTTCTTC
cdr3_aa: CSVTPTISGRANEQFF

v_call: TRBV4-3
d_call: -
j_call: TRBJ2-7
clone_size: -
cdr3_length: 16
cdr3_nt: TGCGCCAGCAGCCAGGGCAGTTATGGGCCCACCTACGAGCAGTACTTC
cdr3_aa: CASSQGSYGPTYEQYF

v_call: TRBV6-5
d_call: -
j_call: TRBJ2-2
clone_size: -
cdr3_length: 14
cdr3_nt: TGTGCCAGCAATAACCGGTGGGGCTCCGGGGAGCTGTTTTTT
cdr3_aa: CASNNRWGSGELFF

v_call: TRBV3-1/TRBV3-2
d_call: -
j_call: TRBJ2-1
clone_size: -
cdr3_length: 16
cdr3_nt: TGTGCCAGCACCTCTAGCCCCCCGAGCTCCTACAATGAGCAGTTCTTC
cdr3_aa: CASTSSPPSSYNEQFF

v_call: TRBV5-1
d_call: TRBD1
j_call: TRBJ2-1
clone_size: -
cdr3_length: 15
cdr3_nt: TGCGCCAGCAGGACCGACAGGGGGCTTTACAATGAGCAGTTCTTC
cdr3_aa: CASRTDRGLYNEQFF

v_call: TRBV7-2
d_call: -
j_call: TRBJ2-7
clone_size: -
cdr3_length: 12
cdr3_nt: TGTGCCAGCAGCAGGAGCTCCTACGAGCAGTACTTC
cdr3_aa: CASSRSSYEQYF

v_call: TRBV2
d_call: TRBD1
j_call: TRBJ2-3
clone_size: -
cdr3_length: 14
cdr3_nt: TGTGCCAGCAGCCCCGACAGGGGGGGGGATACGCAGTATTTT
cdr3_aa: CASSPDRGGDTQYF

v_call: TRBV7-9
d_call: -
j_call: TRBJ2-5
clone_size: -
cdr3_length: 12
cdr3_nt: TGTGCCAGCAGCTTAGCCGGGGAGACCCAGTACTTC
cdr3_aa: CASSLAGETQYF

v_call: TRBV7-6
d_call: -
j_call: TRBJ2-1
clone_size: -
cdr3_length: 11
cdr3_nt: TGTGCCAGCACCACCAGGGATGAGCAGTTCTTC
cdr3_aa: CASTTRDEQFF

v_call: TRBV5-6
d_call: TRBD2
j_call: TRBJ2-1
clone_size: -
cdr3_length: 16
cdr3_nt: TGTGCCAGCAGCCCCCCGGGACTAGCGGGAGGCTATGAGCAGTTCTTC
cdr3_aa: CASSPPGLAGGYEQFF

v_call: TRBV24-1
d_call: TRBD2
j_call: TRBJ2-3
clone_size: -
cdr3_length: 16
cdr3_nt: TGTGCCACCAGTGATTCCCTGATGGGGCGGGGGGATACGCAGTATTTT
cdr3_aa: CATSDSLMGRGDTQYF

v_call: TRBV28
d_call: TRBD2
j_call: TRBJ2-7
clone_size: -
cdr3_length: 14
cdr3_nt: TGTGCCAGCAGTTTCGGGACTAGAGGGTACGAGCAGTACTTC
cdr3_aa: CASSFGTRGYEQYF

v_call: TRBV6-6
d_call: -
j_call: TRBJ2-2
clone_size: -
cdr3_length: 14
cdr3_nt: TGTGCCAGCAGTAGCCTGCAGAACACCGGGGAGCTGTTTTTT
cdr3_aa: CASSSLQNTGELFF

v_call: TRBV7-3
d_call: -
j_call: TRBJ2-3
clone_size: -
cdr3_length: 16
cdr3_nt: TGTGCCAGCAGCTTGGGCGGAGGGCCGAGGACAGATACGCAGTATTTT
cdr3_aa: CASSLGGGPRTDTQYF

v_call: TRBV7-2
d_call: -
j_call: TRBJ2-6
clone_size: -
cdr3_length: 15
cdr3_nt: TGTGCCAGCAGCTCAGGGGCCACTGGGGCCAACGTCCTGACTTTC
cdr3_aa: CASSSGATGANVLTF

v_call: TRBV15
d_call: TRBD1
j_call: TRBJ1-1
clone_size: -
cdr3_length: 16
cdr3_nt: TGTGCCACCAGCAGAGATTTGGGACAGGGTTTCACTGAAGCTTTCTTT
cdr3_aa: CATSRDLGQGFTEAFF

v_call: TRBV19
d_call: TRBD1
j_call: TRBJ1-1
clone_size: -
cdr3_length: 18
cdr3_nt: TGTGCCAGTAGTCTTGACCCCGGCCCGGGACAGATGAACACTGAAGCTTTCTTT
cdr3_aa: CASSLDPGPGQMNTEAFF

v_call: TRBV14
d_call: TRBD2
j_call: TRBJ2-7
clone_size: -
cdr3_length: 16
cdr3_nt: TGTGCCAGCAGCCTAAGGTTGGGGACTAGCGGCTACGAGCAGTACTTC
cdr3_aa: CASSLRLGTSGYEQYF

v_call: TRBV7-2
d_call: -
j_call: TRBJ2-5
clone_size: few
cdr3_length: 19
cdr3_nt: TGTGCCAGCAGCTTAGAGGGCTGGACCGACGTGGGGCCCCAAGAGACCCAGTACTTC
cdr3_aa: CASSLEGWTDVGPQETQYF

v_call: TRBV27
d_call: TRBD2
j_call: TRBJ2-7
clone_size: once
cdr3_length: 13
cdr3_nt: TGTGCCAGCAGTCAACCCGGGGGGGGGAGACAGTACTTC
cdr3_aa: CASSQPGGGRQYF

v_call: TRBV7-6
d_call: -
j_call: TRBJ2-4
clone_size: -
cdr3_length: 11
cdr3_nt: TGTGCCAGCAGCCCCCAGAACATTCAGTACTTC
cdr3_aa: CASSPQNIQYF

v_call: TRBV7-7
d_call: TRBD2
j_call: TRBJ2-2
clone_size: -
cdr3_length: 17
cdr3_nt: TGTGCTAGCAGCCCTAGCCTGGGACTAGGGTACACCGGGGAGCTGTTTTTT
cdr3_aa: CASSPSLGLGYTGELFF

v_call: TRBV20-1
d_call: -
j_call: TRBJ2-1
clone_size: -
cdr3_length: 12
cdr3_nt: TGCAGTGCTAGTATGTGGCAGGCCGGGCAGTTCTTC
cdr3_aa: CSASMWQAGQFF

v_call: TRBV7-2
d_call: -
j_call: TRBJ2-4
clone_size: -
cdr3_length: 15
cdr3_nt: TGTGCCAGCACCCTAGGCAGGGTATCCAAAAACATTCAGTACTTC
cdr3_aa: CASTLGRVSKNIQYF

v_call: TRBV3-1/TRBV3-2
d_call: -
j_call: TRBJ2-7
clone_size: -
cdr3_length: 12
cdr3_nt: TGTGCCAGCAGCCACGGGGCCTACGAGCAGTACTTC
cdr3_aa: CASSHGAYEQYF

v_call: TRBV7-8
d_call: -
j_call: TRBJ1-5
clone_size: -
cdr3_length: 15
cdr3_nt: TGTGCCAGCAGCTCCGACAGCCATAGCAATCAGCCCCAGCATTTT
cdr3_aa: CASSSDSHSNQPQHF

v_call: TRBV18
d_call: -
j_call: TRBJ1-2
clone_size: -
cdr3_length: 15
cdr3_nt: TGTGCCAGCTCACCAAAGCTAGGGGCTAACTATGGCTACACCTTC
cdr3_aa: CASSPKLGANYGYTF

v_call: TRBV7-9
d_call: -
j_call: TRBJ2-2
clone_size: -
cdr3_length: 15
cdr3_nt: TGTGCCAGCAGTGGGTGGAGGGAGAGCACCGGGGAGCTGTTTTTT
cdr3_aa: CASSGWRESTGELFF

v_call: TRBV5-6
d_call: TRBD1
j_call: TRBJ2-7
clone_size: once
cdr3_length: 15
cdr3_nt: TGTGCCAGCAGCCCCGGGACAGGAATATCCTACGAGCAGTACTTC
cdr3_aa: CASSPGTGISYEQYF

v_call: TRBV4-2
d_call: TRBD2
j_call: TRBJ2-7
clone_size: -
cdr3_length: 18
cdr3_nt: TGTGCCAGCAGCCTCCCCTGGGGTCAGACTAGCCCACCTTACGAGCAGTACTTC
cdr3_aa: CASSLPWGQTSPPYEQYF

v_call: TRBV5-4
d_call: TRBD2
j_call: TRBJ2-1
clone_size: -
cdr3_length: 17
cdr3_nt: TGTGCCAGCAGCCCCGGGGGGGGACTAGCGGGGTACAATGAGCAGTTCTTC
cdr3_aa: CASSPGGGLAGYNEQFF

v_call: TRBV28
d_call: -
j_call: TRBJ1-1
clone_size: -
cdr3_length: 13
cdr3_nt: TGTGCCAGCAGTCCCCGGGGGGCGTCTGAAGCTTTCTTT
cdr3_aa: CASSPRGASEAFF

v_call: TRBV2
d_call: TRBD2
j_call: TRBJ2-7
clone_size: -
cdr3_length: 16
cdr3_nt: TGTGCCAGCAGTGAACCGACTAGCGGGCACTCCTACGAGCAGTACTTC
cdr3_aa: CASSEPTSGHSYEQYF

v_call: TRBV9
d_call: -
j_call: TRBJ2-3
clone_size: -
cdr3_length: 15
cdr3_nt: TGTGCCAGCAGCGTCCCAACAGGGGGGGGAGATACGCAGTATTTT
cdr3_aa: CASSVPTGGGDTQYF

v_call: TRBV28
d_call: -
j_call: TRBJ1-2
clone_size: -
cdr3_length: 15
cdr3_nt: TGTGCCAGCACCCCGAGGCTCCTGGGGCCTTATGGCTACACCTTC
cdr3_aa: CASTPRLLGPYGYTF